The 2 T cell receptor beta chains in this list originate from one sample, sequenced in a study of blood T cell repertoires in COVID-19. The table came from immunoSEQ multiplex PCR; TCRdb's copy has only in-frame clones and leaves some out. In the table there are 55,000 to 65,000 clones, around 80% of which are singletons. The sequenced sample was peripheral blood. Every receptor here comes from a man in his sixties with acute or convalescent COVID-19.

V is TRBV18 and J is TRBJ1-1; D remains ambiguous. The CDR3 contains 14 residues. The V and J ends lost 3 bases and 1 base respectively, with 9 bases between them. The V gene's germline CDR1 is KGHSH and CDR2 LQKENI. CDR3 coding DNA: TGTGCCAGCTCACCCTCAATGGCGAACACTGAAGCTTTCTTT. It encodes CASSPSMANTEAFF.

This clone has more than one count but fewer than ten. The chain couples TRBV5-6 to TRBJ1-4; 8 bases match TRBD1. The CDR3 contains 16 residues. The germline V gene encodes CDR1 SGHDT and CDR2 YYEEEE. Unmatched junction bases numbered 5, after V lost 0 bases and J lost 4 bases. The CDR3 coding sequence is TGTGCCAGCAGCTTGGCAGGGGGCGATGGTAATGAAAAACTGTTTTTT. Translation: CASSLAGGDGNEKLFF.